Included here is one TCR beta chain sequence, with context. Its target is not known. All gene names here are mouse names. The DNA comes to an end 1 residue before the TCRdb CDR3 does. This record belongs to a study of tissue T cells after allogeneic stem cell transplantation. Study results and limitations: Anatomically similar tissues had similar TCR repertoires within each patient. Shared clones across patients were few; motif clustering revealed tissue-specific shared signatures.

The method was immunoSEQ multiplex PCR; TCRdb's version includes in-frame clones alone and lacks a portion of them. The table has nearly 50,000 clones, approximately 73% seen once. The CDR3 loop spans 15 amino acids. Germline V gene sequence: CDR1 FNHDT, CDR2 SITEND (reference sequence). The origin of this receptor is a pool of C57BL/6 mice in good health. Sequencing input: sorted cells pooled from one or two spleens. This chain joins TRBV19 and TRBJ1-7; TRBD1, the table's D call, lacks a check against the DNA. TRBJ1-7 has ORF status, its function being uncertain. The sequenced part of the CDR3 DNA is TGTGCCAGCAGTCGACAGGGCTCTAGTGCAGAAACGCTGTGT. This sequence encodes CASSRQGSSAETLC. The CDR3 as a whole reads CASSRQGSSAETLCW.